This T cell receptor beta chain was profiled in a study of T cell responses to AZD1222 COVID-19 vaccine. General study points: In the spike-specific TCR repertoire, nearly half reportedly target unmutated variant regions. Only a handful of AZD1222 recipients, more than 5 in all, had baseline seropositivity. Vaccine-related CD4 TCRs covered spike, predominating at 160-218 and 743-854.

Points on this clone: What it binds is not known.

Assay: immunoSEQ multiplex PCR; the TCRdb copy retains only in-frame clones and omits some. The sample shows some 81,000 clones, over 75% of them seen only once. This CDR3 spans 14 amino acids. The germline CDR1 and CDR2 sequences are SEHNR and FQNEAQ (reference sequence). V dropped 4 bases and J dropped 3 bases, with 12 bases sitting between them. This receptor was obtained from an adult who received the AZD1222 COVID-19 vaccine. The gene calls are TRBV7-9 and TRBJ1-2; no firm D call. The material was peripheral blood, obtained 28 days after the second AZD1222 dose. The CDR3 protein is CASSSTTFYYGYTF. DNA for the CDR3: TGTGCCAGCAGCTCAACTACGTTCTACTATGGCTACACCTTC.